Detailed here is one T cell receptor beta chain. The sample comes from a study of metastatic and nonmetastatic thyroid tumors. With MiXCR, TCRdb called clones anew from the PCR reads. The sample shows 14,000 or so clones, roughly 34% of them seen only once. Patients were all untreated before their thyroid surgery. The germline CDR1 and CDR2 sequences are DFQATT and SNEGSKA (reference sequence). The CDR3 has 9 residues. This chain uses TRBV20-1 with TRBJ2-7, with D uncertain. Material: tumor tissue. The TCR was taken from a male donor with papillary thyroid cancer or a benign thyroid nodule (not recorded which). Some clones in this sample may be carry-over from other donors' samples. CDR3 in amino acids: CSRFGDHYF. CDR3 bases: TGCAGCCGTTTTGGGGATCATTACTTC.